These 14 T cell receptor beta chains originate from one sample sequenced in a study of CD8 T cells in Susac syndrome. cDNA came from approximately 0.5 to 1 ug RNA primed by random hexamers. TCRdb re-derived calls from the immunoSEQ multiplex PCR reads in MiXCR, one entry per CDR3 protein. Among fewer than 80,000 distinct CDR3 sequences listed, roughly 94% were seen once. Input material: CD8+ T cells from PBMCs. All receptors derive from a human donor with Susac syndrome.

The chain links TRBV2 to TRBJ2-1; D uncertain. CDR3 length equals 12 residues. Germline-derived CDR1 and CDR2 are SNHLY and FYNNEI. V gave up 7 bases and J gave up 4 bases, with 8 bases separating them. CDR3 region: CASITIYNEQFF. The CDR3 nucleotides read TGTGCCAGCATAACGATTTACAATGAGCAGTTCTTC. The variable domain in full, completed from reference TRBV2 and TRBJ2-1, reads EPEVTQTPSHQVTQMGQEVILRCVPISNHLYFYWYRQILGQKVEFLVSFYNNEISEKSEIFDDQFSVERPDGSNFTLKIRSTKLEDSAMYFCASITIYNEQFFGPGTRLTVL.

The V and J genes are TRBV29-1 and TRBJ1-1; 9 bases line up with TRBD1. This CDR3 is 14 amino acids long. Unmatched junction bases numbered 10, after V lost 6 bases and J lost 5 bases. Looked up from germline, CDR1 is SQVTM and CDR2 is ANQGSEA. CDR3 loop: CSVGGQGVFTEAFF. The CDR3 nucleotides are TGCAGCGTAGGGGGACAGGGCGTTTTTACTGAAGCTTTCTTT.

This chain uses TRBV20-1 with TRBJ2-3; D not resolved. Germline V gene lookup returns CDR1 DFQATT and CDR2 SNEGSKA (reference sequence). The CDR3 length is 14 residues. Trimming cost V 4 bases and J 8 bases, with 19 bases left between them. CDR3 residues: CSATETTSRGTQYF. The CDR3 DNA sequence: TGCAGTGCTACCGAAACAACTTCGCGAGGTACGCAGTATTTT.

The chain is built from TRBV5-4 and TRBJ2-3; 9 nucleotides match TRBD2. The CDR3 runs to 15 residues. In germline, CDR1 is SGHNT, CDR2 YYREEE (reference sequence). Trimming cost V 0 bases and J 7 bases; bases outside gene matches: 6. CDR3 protein: CASSLDAGGPHTQYF. DNA of the CDR3: TGTGCCAGCAGCTTGGATGCGGGGGGGCCGCATACGCAGTATTTT.

This chain uses TRBV12-3 or TRBV12-4 with TRBJ1-2; D may be TRBD1 (5 bases). V was shortened by 7 bases and J by 0 bases, with 12 bases between the two germline ends. The CDR3 runs 14 residues. DNA of the CDR3: TGTGCCAGCACCCGGGGCATAACTAACTATGGCTACACCTTC. Translating it yields CASTRGITNYGYTF.

V usage is TRBV27 and J usage is TRBJ1-4, with 8 positions matching TRBD1. Germline V gene lookup returns CDR1 MNHEY and CDR2 SMNVEV (reference sequence). Trimming took 8 bases from V and 7 from J; bases not matched to a gene: 9. The CDR3 runs 14 residues. The CDR3 is CASGAGGWGEKLFF. The CDR3, as DNA: TGTGCCAGCGGCGCAGGGGGCTGGGGTGAAAAACTGTTTTTT.

This chain uses TRBV3-1 with TRBJ1-1; the D gene is possibly TRBD1 (6 bases). The germline V gene encodes CDR1 LGHDT and CDR2 YNNKEL (reference sequence). The CDR3 has 12 residues. The ends were cut back, 4 bases at V and 5 bases at J, with 8 bases in the middle. DNA for the CDR3: TGTGCCAGCAGCCCCGGACAGACTGAAGCTTTCTTT. Translated: CASSPGQTEAFF.

The chain joins TRBV6-5 to TRBJ2-5; tentatively, D is TRBD1 or TRBD2 (6 bases each). Germline V CDR1 and CDR2: MNHEY, SVGAGI. The V end lost 5 bases, the J end lost 5 bases, and 15 bases lay between the germline ends. The CDR3 totals 14 residues. CDR3 sequence (DNA): TGTGCCAGCAGTCCCTGGGGGGCCGGGGAGACCCAGTACTTC. Protein: CASSPWGAGETQYF.

The gene calls are TRBV9 and TRBJ2-3, with 8 positions matching TRBD2. V gave up 0 bases and J gave up 4 bases; unmatched junction bases: 7. Germline-derived CDR1 and CDR2 are SGDLS and YYNGEE. The CDR3 loop spans 16 amino acids. In DNA form, the CDR3 reads TGTGCCAGCAGCGTAGCTGTAAGCGGGGGATCAGATACGCAGTATTTT. Residues: CASSVAVSGGSDTQYF.

The chain carries TRBV24-1 and TRBJ2-1; D gene ambiguous. In germline, CDR1 is KGHDR, CDR2 SFDVKD. CDR3 length: 12 residues. Trimming left V 0 bases short and J 9 bases short, with 5 bases between. For the CDR3, the DNA is TGTGCCACCAGTGATTTGTCCGGTGAGCAGTTCTTC. It is translated as CATSDLSGEQFF.

This clonotype showed up just once. The chain joins TRBV12-3 or TRBV12-4 to TRBJ2-2, with D unresolved. The CDR3 covers 13 residues. Trimming removed 6 bases from V and 7 bases from J, with 12 bases in between. CDR3 in DNA: TGTGCCAGCAGCCCAAGTCCCGGCGGGGAGCTGTTTTTT. It yields the protein CASSPSPGGELFF.

This clonotype has a single count. The chain links TRBV9 to TRBJ2-7; the D gene is possibly TRBD2 (6 bases). CDR1 SGDLS and CDR2 YYNGEE come from the germline V gene. The CDR3 spans 13 residues. The ends were cut back, 2 bases at V and 7 bases at J, with 13 bases in the middle. The chain's CDR3 is CASSVGGAREQYF. CDR3 nucleotides: TGTGCCAGCAGCGTTGGAGGGGCCAGGGAGCAGTACTTC.

The rearrangement links TRBV7-8 to TRBJ2-5, with D uncertain. Germline-derived CDR1 and CDR2 are SGHVS and FQNEAQ. The CDR3 has 14 amino acids. V lost 4 bases and J 2 bases, leaving 11 bases between the germline ends. This CDR3 is CASSSAIIQETQYF. The CDR3 bases are TGTGCCAGCAGCTCCGCCATTATACAAGAGACCCAGTACTTC.

This chain uses TRBV2 with TRBJ1-6, with 9 bases aligning to TRBD1. After removal of 10 bases from V and 7 bases from J, the junction contained 11 bases not matched to a gene. Germline CDR1 reads SNHLY; CDR2 reads FYNNEI. This CDR3 is built from 15 residues. CDR3 amino acids: CATPRGTGNNSPLHF. The CDR3 bases are TGTGCCACCCCCCGAGGGACAGGGAACAATTCACCCCTCCACTTT.